The clone carrying this T cell receptor beta chain was observed many times. Antigen unknown. This entry comes from a study of blood T cells in healthy people across ages. Isolated PBMCs totaled at least 6 million in each sample. Germline assignment: CDR1 SQVTM and CDR2 ANQGSEA. The CDR3 sequence is 14 residues long. V was pared by 1 base and J by 1 base, with 11 bases between. Study conclusions and caveats: Donor CMV infection status was unknown, possibly confounding age-related changes in expanded clonotypes. Estimates drawn from one million T cells were deemed to understate diversity.

Alongside a J-beta primer mix, a sample-barcoded 5' primer served in a second PCR lasting about 7 to 11 cycles. Using its own MiXCR run on the 5' RACE reads, TCRdb lists one record per CDR3 protein. The sample consists of about 1.4 million distinct CDR3 sequences, around 55% of them appearing once. The V gene is TRBV29-1, the J gene TRBJ2-7; maybe TRBD2 (6 bases). This sequence was found in a man between 18 and 29 years old in good health. Sequenced: blood. The CDR3: CSVEGREESYEQYF. The CDR3 nucleotides are TGCAGCGTTGAAGGCAGGGAGGAATCCTACGAGCAGTACTTC.